This T cell receptor (beta chain) comes out of a study of regulatory T cells in long-lasting Graves disease (dated by TCRdb to about 2021). Turning to the overall study: Antithyroid drugs had been taken for less than 3 months by newly diagnosed Graves' disease patients. This study used TCR sequencing and RNA sequencing of peripheral blood to compare persistent Graves' disease patients against newly diagnosed Graves' disease patients. The study took place in China and was registered as a clinical trial. A total of around 33 samples were covered by TCR sequencing, comprising some 13 persistent and some 20 newly diagnosed Graves' disease patients.

Library generation was performed with multiplex PCR. This sample was sequenced with an Illumina HiSeq 4000. To build TCR beta libraries, CDR3 regions were amplified by Arm-PCR using iRepertoire HTBI primers. Before sequencing, the PCR products underwent gel purification. In the original analysis: Across samples, about 64 TRBV and 14 TRBJ segments were identified and used for gene usage analysis of CDR3 amino acid clonotypes. COPE and FqMerger were used to merge filtered high-quality paired reads into contigs. Contigs were aligned with BLAST to IMGT TRBV, TRBD and TRBJ reference genes, and CDR3 was defined per IMGT. Any clonotype with a frequency above 0.1% was classified as a highly expanded clone. Shannon entropy was used to measure repertoire diversity, and the Gini coefficient was used to measure V-J evenness. A clonotype was considered public if more than one individual shared it. TCRdb applied fastp at Q25 and MiXCR to the public reads, then kept only in-frame beta chains. Rows merge per CDR3 protein into single entries with the most common DNA and genes. The V and J calls shown here were made by TCRdb, not taken from the authors' results. The sample table records a few hundred thousand distinct CDR3 sequences; about an eighth of these occur just once. Jointly, the top ten make up approximately 17% of the sample.

Study-wide conclusions, independent of this receptor: The authors noted that the small sample size was a limitation that may lower accuracy. Persistent patients shared more public clonotypes among themselves (around 2,700) than newly diagnosed patients did (over 950). Sequencing and analysis were limited to the TCR beta chain. Lower TCR Shannon entropy and fewer highly expanded clones were observed in persistent Graves' disease patients than in newly diagnosed patients, which suggested clonal expansion. The study examined only peripheral blood because the primary lesion, thyroid tissue, could not be accessed.

The time point label here, explained by the study, means: newly diagnosed GD, antithyroid drugs for less than 3 months. For both TCR sequencing and RNA sequencing, RNA was extracted from PBMCs in TRIzol. The diagnosis of Graves' disease was made according to American Thyroid Association guidelines. The patients came from an endocrinology department in Xi'an, China. Each patient gave around 9 milliliters of peripheral blood, collected in an EDTA anticoagulant tube. Ficoll Paque Plus density gradient separation was used to isolate PBMCs, and no further T cell sorting was done. An Agilent 2100 Bioanalyzer and agarose gel were used to check RNA quality, and a NanoDrop 2000 was used to measure RNA concentration. Ten or more counts support this clonotype. No antigen is known for it. No much larger clone is present one base from it, and per-base qualities are unavailable. This sample also belongs to another study, concerning T cells in Graves' hyperthyroidism and ophthalmopathy. The second study also describes: A patient counted as having stable Graves' hyperthyroidism if no progression to ophthalmopathy occurred over 18 months of follow-up. Hyperthyroidism patients were newly diagnosed, had a disease duration of under 2 months, and were aged 18 to 65 years. The study excluded patients with uncontrolled infections, other autoimmune diseases, pregnancy or lactation. Diagnoses relied on clinical symptoms, serum thyroxine and TRAb, thyroid ultrasound and orbital computed tomography. For the first round of RT-PCR on the TCR CDR3, the HTBI primer set was used together with the Qiagen OneStep RT-PCR kit. Blood samples also contained most of the expanded thyroid clonotypes (frequency above 0.001), which suggests that blood repertoires may reflect thyroid immune responses. A model built on a 13 V-J signature distinguished ophthalmopathy from stable hyperthyroidism, reaching 87.88% sensitivity and about 81% specificity in cross-validation and 80%/75% in testing. In validation, progression to ophthalmopathy was predicted by the model with around 71% sensitivity and 72% to 85% specificity, a median of roughly 6.4 months before onset. TCR V-J signatures able to tell the groups apart were searched for in a discovery cohort of 90 to 100 patients, of whom about 40 had Graves' ophthalmopathy and around 58 had stable Graves' hyperthyroidism. Prospective prediction of ophthalmopathy was tested in an independent validation cohort of 18 hyperthyroidism patients and 17 patients who later progressed to ophthalmopathy. For training and testing, the roughly 93 patients in the discovery cohort were randomly divided in a 7:3 ratio. In addition, the study compared T-cell repertoires in thyroid tissue and in blood from 6 or 7 Graves' hyperthyroidism patients. After sampling, hyperthyroidism patients received methimazole starting at 30 mg daily, and ophthalmopathy patients received high-dose intravenous methylprednisolone. A second multiplex PCR round built the libraries, followed by size selection and purification. Sequencing of the libraries was done on an Illumina HiSeq2000 using paired-end 100 bp reads. SOAPnuke was used to process the raw data, removing reads that contained adapters or uncalled bases, had a mean Phred below 15, or lacked an exact match to the constant primer or identifier. High-quality paired reads were merged with COPE v1.2.5, and unique nucleotide sequences were defined as clonotypes. MiTCR v1.1 was used to align the clonotypes against IMGT TRBV, TRBD and TRBJ reference segments. The analysis was restricted to V-J combinations with a frequency above 0.0001, which together covered approximately 99% of the repertoires. A TCS score was defined as the ratio between F50 (clonal expansion) and ExV (chaos), using BLOSUM62-based TCRdist between CDR3 peptides within each V-J. Welch's t-statistics and random forest reduced approximately 520 V-J features to about 13, which were used in a naive Bayes classifier (R e1071). Sample size was not statistically predetermined, and blinding of investigators to group allocation was not performed. The paper reports TCR Vbeta CDR3 sequencing of about 140 peripheral blood samples: some 44 ophthalmopathy, some 80 hyperthyroidism and about 17 progressor patients.

The source of this sequence is a woman aged 18-35 years with Graves disease. Donor details come from another sample of the same person, matched by shared clones. The input for sequencing was peripheral blood mononuclear cells (PBMCs), taken at new diagnosis, from a patient treated with antithyroid drugs.

CDR3 loop: CASSLTPSQGETQYF. The base sequence is TGTGCCAGCAGCTTAACGCCCTCCCAGGGAGAGACCCAGTACTTC. The chain couples TRBV7-9 to TRBJ2-5, with a weak D call of TRBD1 (5 bases match). Counted from cysteine to phenylalanine, this CDR3 has 15 amino acids. The kept DNA is CDR3 alone, 45 bases in frame from the first base. At the junction V is shortened by 2 bases and J by 4 bases, with 14 bases in between. The germline V gene (reference sequence) provides CDR1 SEHNR and CDR2 FQNEAQ.